Each of the 9 T cell receptor beta chains below was sequenced from the same sample in a study of shared clonotypes between healthy human individuals. In the naive CD8 group, cells lacked CD45RO and were positively selected for CCR7, so terminally differentiated effector memory CD45RA+ cells were left out. The protocol was immunoSEQ multiplex PCR, while the TCRdb copy is restricted to in-frame clones and leaves out a portion. The table shows about 1,900,000 clones, with about 95% occurring only once. The sequencing input was naive CD8+ T cells sorted from blood. The origin of the receptors is a man aged 18 to 29 in good health.

Of note for this clone: Within the sample, other DNA sequences also encode this same CDR3. The genes are TRBV5-1 and TRBJ2-2; the D is unclear. V lost 2 bases, J lost 3 bases, and 8 bases lay in between. Germline CDR1 and CDR2: SGHRS and YFSETQ. The CDR3 consists of 14 residues. The CDR3 loop reads CASSLVTDTGELFF. The CDR3 coding sequence is TGCGCCAGCAGCTTAGTTACAGACACCGGGGAGCTGTTTTTT. The full variable domain, completed using reference TRBV5-1 and TRBJ2-2, is KAGVTQTPRYLIKTRGQQVTLSCSPISGHRSVSWYQQTPGQGLQFLFEYFSETQRNKGNFPGRFSGRQFSNSRSEMNVSTLELGDSALYLCASSLVTDTGELFFGEGSRLTVL.

The genes are TRBV7-9 and TRBJ2-2, with D tentatively TRBD1 (6 bases). Germline V lookup: CDR1 SEHNR, CDR2 FQNEAQ (reference sequence). The CDR3 runs 15 residues. V lost 7 bases, J lost 7 bases, and 19 bases lay in between. CDR3 sequence: CASNKIRGYNGELFF. The CDR3 DNA is TGTGCCAGCAATAAAATCAGGGGTTATAACGGGGAGCTGTTTTTT.

The chain carries TRBV27 and TRBJ2-2; possibly TRBD2 for D (6 bases). Germline V gives CDR1 MNHEY, CDR2 SMNVEV (reference sequence). The CDR3 has 15 residues. V lost 6 bases and J lost 4, with 15 bases in between. The DNA for the CDR3 is TGTGCCAGCAGCTTGGAGGGAGCGCCCACCGGGGAGCTGTTTTTT. This translates into CASSLEGAPTGELFF.

V is TRBV6-5 and J is TRBJ1-6; tentative D call: TRBD1 (6 bases). Germline V gene data show CDR1 as MNHEY and CDR2 as SVGAGI. V was shortened by 9 bases and J by 2 bases, with 11 bases between the two germline ends. This CDR3 has 14 residues. DNA for the CDR3: TGTGCCAGTACAGGGTTGGCCTATAATTCACCCCTCCACTTT. Translated: CASTGLAYNSPLHF.

CDR3 residues: CAWSGLAGVNEQFF. The CDR3 DNA reads TGTGCCTGGAGTGGCCTAGCGGGAGTCAATGAGCAGTTCTTC. This chain uses TRBV30 with TRBJ2-1; 10 bases line up with TRBD2. The germline CDR1 and CDR2 sequences are GTSNPN and SVGIG (reference sequence). The CDR3 sequence is 14 residues long. With 1 base clipped from V and 6 bases from J, the junction kept 3 bases outside the gene matches.

Worth noting for this clone: Different DNA sequences within this sample yield the same CDR3. The rearrangement uses TRBV27 and TRBJ1-1; D unclear. Trimming removed 4 bases at V and 0 bases at J, with 9 bases between. The CDR3 totals 14 residues. Germline CDR1 and CDR2: MNHEY and SMNVEV (reference sequence). The CDR3 DNA reads TGTGCCAGCAGTTCCCGGGGATTGAACACTGAAGCTTTCTTT. Protein product: CASSSRGLNTEAFF.

The genes are TRBV5-1 and TRBJ1-1; a possible D gene is TRBD1 (6 bases). The CDR3 has 15 amino acids. Per germline, CDR1 SGHRS and CDR2 YFSETQ. Trimming took off 4 bases at V and 1 base at J, with 14 bases between the two ends. The CDR3 DNA reads TGCGCCAGCAGCCAACCGGAGGGGGGGAACACTGAAGCTTTCTTT. Encoded protein: CASSQPEGGNTEAFF. The full variable domain, with the rest looked up from reference TRBV5-1 and TRBJ1-1, is KAGVTQTPRYLIKTRGQQVTLSCSPISGHRSVSWYQQTPGQGLQFLFEYFSETQRNKGNFPGRFSGRQFSNSRSEMNVSTLELGDSALYLCASSQPEGGNTEAFFGQGTRLTVV.

The J gene is TRBJ2-7, the V gene TRBV4-1; 7 positions match TRBD2. The CDR3 is made up of 14 amino acids. Germline V gives CDR1 MGHRA, CDR2 YSYEKL. Unmatched junction bases numbered 5, after V lost 0 bases and J lost 6 bases. The CDR3 loop reads CASSQDGRVGEQYF. The CDR3 DNA reads TGCGCCAGCAGCCAAGATGGGAGGGTCGGCGAGCAGTACTTC.

The J gene is TRBJ2-7, the V gene TRBV1; TRBD2, the table's D call, lacks a check against the DNA. TRBV1 is marked as a pseudogene. The CDR3 spans 17 residues. The CDR3 sequence: CTSSQGPSGGEFDEQYF. The CDR3 DNA reads as TGCACCAGCAGCCAAGGGCCCAGCGGGGGGGAGTTCGACGAGCAGTACTTC.